The present entry profiles one T cell receptor (beta chain) with its context. Antigen specificity is unknown. TCRdb itself ran the reads through MiXCR, one entry per CDR3 protein. Altogether approximately 100,000 distinct CDR3 sequences are present, under 30% being singletons, with the ten largest covering 80% to 90%. This CDR3 region has 16 residues. Trimming removed 6 bases at V and 4 bases at J, with 20 bases between. This specimen comes from a study of T cell repertoires in cytomegalovirus infection. Specimen: CD8+ T cells from cultured PBMCs, collected from culture after CMV antigen stimulation. The source is a human donor in good health (CMV status not recorded). Some clones in this sample may be carry-over from other donors' samples. The chain recombines TRBV12-3 or TRBV12-4 with TRBJ2-3; TRBD1 might be the D (7 bases). The CDR3 spells CASRFGGGVWADTQYF. The CDR3 region has the DNA TGTGCCAGCAGGTTCGGAGGGGGCGTATGGGCAGATACGCAGTATTTT.